The clone carrying this TCR beta chain was counted a single time. Its antigen is currently unknown. Germline V gene sequence: CDR1 SGHVS, CDR2 FNYEAQ. The CDR3 covers 14 residues. V lost 8 bases and J lost 0, with 11 bases in between. The data were obtained in a study of shared clonotypes between healthy human individuals. Background on the study: Plates per donor: three CD4 naive, three CD4 memory, two CD8 naive, one CD8 memory.

Study-level findings and limits: Sampling covered nothing but blood. Tissue TCR repertoires likely differ from those found in blood. Generation of non-shared clonotypes was less probable than generation of clonotypes shared by all four donors. A handful of donors held about 5% of naive CD4 clonotypes in common.

Clones were sequenced by immunoSEQ multiplex PCR, and TCRdb holds only the in-frame ones, with some missing. The repertoire holds 800,000 or so clones, with 95% to 97% as singletons. Naive CD8 cells were CD45RO-negative, positively selected for CCR7, excluding terminally differentiated effector memory CD45RA+ cells. The sequencing sample was made of naive CD8+ T cells sorted from blood. This TCR came from a man in his thirties or forties in good health. This chain links TRBV7-6 with TRBJ2-1, with a possible D match to TRBD1 (5 bases). The CDR3 DNA follows: TGTGCCAGCTCCTTGGGGCCCTCCTACAATGAGCAGTTCTTC. Translation: CASSLGPSYNEQFF.